These 12 T cell receptor beta chains were sequenced from one sample in a study of cytomegalovirus exposure and HLA in healthy donors (dated by TCRdb to about 2017). Receptor libraries were prepared by the immunoSEQ multiplex PCR assay. Drawn from immuneACCESS, this table holds only the in-frame rearrangements with V and J called that TCRdb kept. Clones are partly lost; checked studies trace under half to an unresolved V gene and leave the rest unexplained. For this sample there are around 130,000 clones; around 85% appear just once. Of the sample, under 2.5% falls within the top ten clones. Material: PBMCs. The receptors stem from a woman aged 25-40 years in good health and CMV-seronegative.

The gene calls are TRBV19 and TRBJ2-7, with TRBD2 identical over 10 bases. The CDR3 consists of 12 residues. Germline trimming cut 4 bases from V and 6 bases from J; bases unmatched to any gene: 0. Germline V gene data show CDR1 as LNHDA and CDR2 as SQIVND (reference sequence). CDR3 protein: CASSTSGGEQYF. The DNA of the CDR3 is TGTGCCAGTAGTACTAGCGGGGGCGAGCAGTACTTC.

The chain employs TRBV6-5 and TRBJ2-5, with a tentative D call TRBD1 (6 bases). Trimming stripped 4 bases from V and 3 bases from J, with 9 bases between. The CDR3 loop spans 13 amino acids. Germline V gives CDR1 MNHEY, CDR2 SVGAGI. Here the CDR3 reads CASSWTVKETQYF. The CDR3, as DNA: TGTGCCAGCAGTTGGACAGTAAAAGAGACCCAGTACTTC.

The sample holds one count of this clone. This chain joins TRBV7-9 and TRBJ1-2, with 8 nucleotides matching TRBD1. The CDR3 sequence is 13 residues long. Per germline, CDR1 SEHNR and CDR2 FQNEAQ (reference sequence). The junction had 6 bases not matched to a gene; V was cut back by 5 bases and J by 7 bases. The CDR3 spells CASSVTGGAGYTF. CDR3 DNA sequence: TGTGCCAGCAGCGTAACAGGGGGGGCTGGCTACACCTTC.

The chain is built from TRBV5-3 and TRBJ2-7; D gene ambiguous. TRBV5-3 carries the ORF label, with uncertain function. The germline V and J ends were trimmed by 1 base and 0 bases, with 8 bases remaining between them. The CDR3 sequence is 14 residues long. This chain's CDR3 is CARSLFESSYEQYF. The CDR3 DNA is TGTGCCAGAAGCTTGTTCGAGAGCTCCTACGAGCAGTACTTC.

This chain joins TRBV6-6 and TRBJ1-1; no definite D call. Trimming shortened V by 8 bases and J by 4 bases, and 11 bases separated the two germline ends. This CDR3 is 12 amino acids long. CDR1 MNHNY and CDR2 SVGAGI come from the germline V gene (reference sequence). The CDR3 DNA is TGTGCCAGCCTCGGGGATACCACTGAAGCTTTCTTT. Its protein product is CASLGDTTEAFF.

V usage is TRBV5-1 and J usage is TRBJ1-1; 8 bases line up with TRBD1. This CDR3 contains 16 residues. The ends lost 2 bases at V and 1 base at J; junction bases unmatched: 7. The germline CDR1 and CDR2 sequences are SGHRS and YFSETQ. The CDR3 region is CASSFSGGTGNTEAFF. The CDR3 nucleotides are TGCGCCAGCAGCTTTTCTGGTGGGACAGGGAACACTGAAGCTTTCTTT.

This chain links TRBV7-2 with TRBJ1-4; TRBD1 matches at 8 bases. The CDR3 is 14 residues long. Germline trimming cut 3 bases from V and 6 bases from J; bases unmatched to any gene: 3. Germline assignment: CDR1 SGHTA and CDR2 FQGNSA. CDR3 in amino acids: CASSFDRGDEKLFF. The CDR3 nucleotides are TGTGCCAGCAGCTTCGACAGGGGTGATGAAAAACTGTTTTTT.

J is TRBJ1-4 and V is TRBV11-3; TRBD1 might be the D (6 bases). Per germline, CDR1 SGHNT and CDR2 YENEEA. This CDR3 comprises 15 residues. Between the trimmed V and J ends, which lost 1 base and 8 bases, there was a span of 14 bases. CDR3 coding DNA: TGTGCCAGCAGCTTAGGAGCAGGGGACGGCGAAAAACTGTTTTTT. Protein product: CASSLGAGDGEKLFF.

The chain recombines TRBV5-1 with TRBJ2-6; perhaps TRBD1 as D (5 bases). V was cut by 6 bases and J by 0 bases, with 7 bases left in between. CDR3 size: 14 residues. The germline CDR1 and CDR2 sequences are SGHRS and YFSETQ. CDR3: CASKRGSGANVLTF. DNA of the CDR3: TGCGCCAGCAAAAGGGGCTCTGGGGCCAACGTCCTGACTTTC.

The chain recombines TRBV6-1 with TRBJ1-1; D gene unclear. Trimming removed 5 bases at V and 1 base at J, with 2 bases between. The CDR3 has 11 residues. From germline, CDR1 is MNHNS and CDR2 SASEGT. CDR3 amino acids: CASSRNTEAFF. The CDR3 DNA sequence: TGTGCCAGCAGTCGGAACACTGAAGCTTTCTTT.

The chain carries TRBV4-1 and TRBJ2-2; perhaps TRBD1 as D (5 bases). The CDR3 has 13 amino acids. V gave up 0 bases and J gave up 8 bases, with 7 bases separating them. Germline CDR1 MGHRA, CDR2 YSYEKL. The DNA of the CDR3 is TGCGCCAGCAGCCAAGATCCAGGGGGGGAGCTGTTTTTT. Amino acid sequence: CASSQDPGGELFF.

The J gene is TRBJ2-7, the V gene TRBV9; 8 bases are shared with TRBD1. In germline, CDR1 is SGDLS, CDR2 YYNGEE. J was trimmed by 0 bases and V by 4 bases; bases with no gene match: 6. The CDR3 consists of 15 residues. The CDR3 sequence: CASSPSGGLSYEQYF. CDR3 DNA: TGTGCCAGCAGCCCCTCAGGGGGCCTCTCCTACGAGCAGTACTTC.